Here is one T cell receptor beta chain with its context. Trimming left V 3 bases short and J 1 base short, with 10 bases between. Germline CDR1 SGHDT, CDR2 YYEEEE. The CDR3 totals 14 residues. The sample comes from a study of T cell changes during pregnancy in multiple sclerosis. Profiling relied on immunoSEQ multiplex PCR, and the TCRdb table lists in-frame clones only, not all of them. The sample includes 91,000 or so clones, roughly 92% of them seen just once. The receptor's source is a female donor with multiple sclerosis, enrolled in a pregnancy study. The sample consisted of peripheral blood, taken after pregnancy. The V gene is TRBV5-6, the J gene TRBJ1-1, with a weak D call TRBD1 (6 bases). CDR3 loop: CASSSGGANTEAFF. DNA of the CDR3: TGTGCCAGCAGCTCGGGGGGGGCGAACACTGAAGCTTTCTTT.